These 8 T cell receptor beta chains were sequenced from one sample in a study of vaccination effects on CD4 cells after COVID-19. These receptors have no known antigen. After roughly 9 days in culture, the CD4+ T cells were isolated. The assay was immunoSEQ multiplex PCR, and TCRdb's table has in-frame clones only and misses some. The sample lists around 56,000 clones; 65% to 80% were seen once. The sample here was CD4+ T cells from PBMCs cultured without peptide, taken before COVID-19 vaccination. The receptors shown here come from a human donor who received a COVID-19 vaccine.

This sequence joins TRBV7-2 and TRBJ2-3; 7 positions agree with TRBD2. Germline V gene lookup returns CDR1 SGHTA and CDR2 FQGNSA. The CDR3 sequence is 12 residues long. The ends lost 5 bases at V and 10 bases at J; junction bases unmatched: 6. The CDR3: CASSTRLAAQYF. Written as DNA, the CDR3 is TGTGCCAGCAGCACCCGACTAGCAGCGCAGTATTTT.

V is TRBV5-1 and J is TRBJ2-2, with D tentatively TRBD1 (6 bases). Germline CDR1 and CDR2: SGHRS and YFSETQ. Trimming stripped 0 bases from V and 2 bases from J, with 8 bases between. The CDR3 runs to 15 residues. The CDR3 DNA sequence: TGCGCCAGCAGCTTGGACAGGGACAACACCGGGGAGCTGTTTTTT. This encodes CASSLDRDNTGELFF.

CDR3 in DNA: TGTGCCAGCACCACCAACCCCGTTCCGAACTATGGCTACACCTTC. Translating gives CASTTNPVPNYGYTF. V gene TRBV6-5 combines with J gene TRBJ1-2; D uncertain. The CDR3 consists of 15 residues. Trimming removed 7 bases from V and 2 bases from J, with 17 bases in between. CDR1 and CDR2 from the germline V gene are MNHEY and SVGAGI.

This clone has a count of ten or more. The V call is TRBV4-3, the J call TRBJ2-1; 7 nucleotides agree with TRBD2. This CDR3 is built from 16 residues. The germline V gene has CDR1 LGHNA and CDR2 YSLEER. V was clipped by 5 bases and J by 7 bases; unmatched bases: 14. The CDR3 loop is CASSSSRGDQGNEQFF. CDR3 bases: TGCGCCAGCAGCTCTTCCCGGGGGGACCAAGGTAATGAGCAGTTCTTC.

The chain uses TRBV4-1 and TRBJ2-3; possible D gene TRBD2, 6 bases. The CDR3 extends over 17 amino acids. Trimming took off 4 bases at V and 2 bases at J, with 19 bases between the two ends. Germline CDR1 and CDR2: MGHRA and YSYEKL. CDR3 nucleotide sequence: TGCGCCAGCAGCCCAACCGGGATTCGGCGGGACACAGATACGCAGTATTTT. Translation gives CASSPTGIRRDTDTQYF.

The rearrangement uses TRBV2 and TRBJ1-5, with D possibly being TRBD1 (6 bases). The CDR3 runs 13 residues. Germline CDR1 SNHLY, CDR2 FYNNEI. V lost 4 bases and J 4 bases, leaving 8 bases between the germline ends. Written as DNA, the CDR3 is TGTGCCAGCAGTGTTGGACAGAATCAGCCCCAGCATTTT. Amino acid sequence: CASSVGQNQPQHF.

This clone showed up just a few times. The V call is TRBV7-3, the J call TRBJ2-2, with a tentative D call TRBD1 (6 bases). The V end lost 0 bases, the J end lost 1 base, and 12 bases lay between the germline ends. Germline loops: CDR1 SGHTA, CDR2 FQGTGA. The CDR3 totals 17 residues. The CDR3 sequence is CASSLTPLTGNTGELFF. The CDR3 DNA reads as TGTGCCAGCAGCTTAACGCCCCTGACAGGGAACACCGGGGAGCTGTTTTTT.

This clone was detected only a few times. As DNA, the CDR3 is TGCGCCAGCAGTCTAGACAGGACCAGCACCGGGGAGCTGTTTTTT. Encoded protein: CASSLDRTSTGELFF. The V and J genes are TRBV5-1 and TRBJ2-2; a possible D gene is TRBD1 (6 bases). The CDR3 covers 15 residues. V shed 5 bases and J shed 4 bases, with 15 bases lying between them. Germline V CDR1 and CDR2: SGHRS, YFSETQ. The variable domain in full, with the rest retrieved from reference TRBV5-1 and TRBJ2-2, is KAGVTQTPRYLIKTRGQQVTLSCSPISGHRSVSWYQQTPGQGLQFLFEYFSETQRNKGNFPGRFSGRQFSNSRSEMNVSTLELGDSALYLCASSLDRTSTGELFFGEGSRLTVL.